Presented here are 5 T cell receptor beta chains from one specimen sequenced in a study of blood T cell repertoires in COVID-19. TCRdb's copy holds only in-frame clones and misses some; the assay was immunoSEQ multiplex PCR. Among about 140,000 clones listed, approximately 89% were seen once. The sample comprised peripheral blood. The receptor set was obtained from a man in his sixties with active or convalescent COVID-19.

This chain connects TRBV6-5 to TRBJ1-2; D is possibly TRBD1 (5 bases). Germline CDR1 and CDR2: MNHEY and SVGAGI. V was cut by 7 bases and J by 1 base, with 16 bases left in between. The CDR3 runs to 15 residues. The CDR3 sequence is CASTRGGTGNYGYTF. DNA for the CDR3: TGTGCCAGCACCCGGGGCGGGACGGGTAACTATGGCTACACCTTC.

The chain joins TRBV27 to TRBJ1-5; 8 positions match TRBD1. There are 13 residues in the CDR3. Looked up from germline, CDR1 is MNHEY and CDR2 is SMNVEV (reference sequence). The J segment lost 5 bases and the V segment lost 4 bases, leaving 1 base of the junction unmatched. The DNA of the CDR3 is TGTGCCAGCAGTTGGACAGGGTATCAGCCCCAGCATTTT. It specifies CASSWTGYQPQHF.

This chain links TRBV7-9 with TRBJ2-1; D might be TRBD2 (7 bases). Deletions cut 4 bases from V and 0 bases from J, with 10 bases between. CDR1 is SEHNR and CDR2 is FQNEAQ in the germline V gene (reference sequence). CDR3 length equals 15 residues. The DNA of the CDR3 is TGTGCCAGCAGCTCCGCGGGGGCCTCCTACAATGAGCAGTTCTTC. It is translated as CASSSAGASYNEQFF.

This rearrangement joins TRBV28 to TRBJ1-6, with TRBD1 matching over 11 bases. Trimming at V came to 5 bases and at J to 6 bases, leaving 6 bases not matched to a gene. The CDR3 has 16 amino acids. Germline values: CDR1 MDHEN, CDR2 SYDVKM. CDR3 in DNA: TGTGCCAGCAGTATGGGACAGGGGGTTCCTAATTCACCCCTCCACTTT. It yields the protein CASSMGQGVPNSPLHF.

The rearrangement joins TRBV4-1 to TRBJ2-7, with no clear D. The CDR3 loop spans 15 amino acids. In germline, CDR1 is MGHRA, CDR2 YSYEKL. Trimming took off 0 bases at V and 4 bases at J, with 13 bases between the two ends. The CDR3 region has the DNA TGCGCCAGCAGCCAAGATCTGCTGGAGAGGTACGAGCAGTACTTC. Translation gives CASSQDLLERYEQYF.